This T cell receptor (beta chain) was sequenced during a study of blood T cell repertoires in COVID-19. About the research overall: The cDNA or gDNA used as material had been derived from T cells, B-cell-depleted T cells, or PBMCs.

This CDR3 has 15 amino acids. Unmatched junction bases numbered 6, after V lost 4 bases and J lost 4 bases. Germline V CDR1 and CDR2: MGHRA, YSYEKL. Participant-reported clinical history was the basis for cohort assignment. Clones were sequenced by immunoSEQ multiplex PCR, and TCRdb holds only the in-frame ones, with some missing. The sample records about 220,000 clones, roughly four fifths being singletons. In its sample, this clone was seen once. The receptor was isolated from a woman aged 55-70 years who had recovered from COVID-19. Material: PBMCs or T cells enriched from blood (not recorded which). This rearrangement joins TRBV4-1 to TRBJ2-5; 10 nucleotides line up with TRBD1. The CDR3 is CASSRDRGHGETQYF. In nucleotides, the CDR3 is TGCGCCAGCAGCCGAGACAGGGGGCATGGAGAGACCCAGTACTTC.